There are many counts of the clone carrying this T cell receptor (beta chain). Its antigen remains unknown. One entry per CDR3 protein, called by TCRdb with MiXCR from the reads. This repertoire shows about 2,800 distinct CDR3 sequences, less than 15% found once; its top ten account for 35% to 45%. The record originates from a study of liver allograft versus peripheral blood T cells. Background on the study: Transplanted livers and recipients' peripheral blood had their T cell receptor repertoires compared. General study findings and limits: There were reportedly differences between T cell receptor repertoires inside liver allografts and those in peripheral blood.

The CDR3 spans 14 residues. Trimming took off 3 bases at V and 8 bases at J, with 16 bases between the two ends. This clonotype was sampled from a human patient who had a liver transplant. The T cells may partly be graft donor cells. This chain links TRBV12-3 or TRBV12-4 with TRBJ1-2; D possibly corresponds to TRBD1 (6 bases). The CDR3 sequence is CASSLVGGATGYTF. CDR3 in DNA: TGTGCCAGCAGTTTGGTCGGGGGGGCGACGGGCTACACCTTC.